Each of the 32 T cell receptor beta chains below was sequenced from the same sample in a study of CD8+ T cells in alopecia areata. Described treatment: oral pan-JAK inhibitor, 5-10 mg twice daily. Extraction of RNA preceded its reverse transcription into cDNA, which served as the sequencing template. Data came from immunoSEQ multiplex PCR; TCRdb stores just in-frame clones and leaves some out. This sample carries some 180,000 clones, roughly 50% of them seen once, and the ten largest clones take about 10%. The specimen was CD8+ T cells sorted from blood, collected at week 24, from a patient treated with tofacitinib. The receptors derive from a human donor with alopecia areata.

The gene calls are TRBV2 and TRBJ2-7; D is undetermined. Looked up from germline, CDR1 is SNHLY and CDR2 is FYNNEI. The length of the CDR3 is 13 residues. V was trimmed by 6 bases and J by 2 bases, leaving 11 bases between them. CDR3 in amino acids: CASRVLDTYEQYF. CDR3 bases: TGTGCCAGCAGGGTCCTTGATACCTACGAGCAGTACTTC.

This clone was seen a handful of times. The chain employs TRBV27 and TRBJ1-1; a possible D gene is TRBD1 (6 bases). V lost 6 bases and J 3 bases, leaving 17 bases between the germline ends. The CDR3 has 15 amino acids. The germline gives CDR1 MNHEY, CDR2 SMNVEV (reference sequence). The CDR3 DNA sequence: TGTGCCAGCAGAGGCACAGGGCATGTGGACACTGAAGCTTTCTTT. This gives the protein CASRGTGHVDTEAFF.

This clone has only one observation. The V and J genes are TRBV4-1 and TRBJ2-3; TRBD2 matches 13 bases. The V gene's germline CDR1 is MGHRA and CDR2 YSYEKL. This CDR3 spans 17 amino acids. Germline trimming cut 6 bases from V and 1 base from J; bases unmatched to any gene: 7. The CDR3 DNA is TGCGCCAGCAGGGCATCGGGACTAGCGGGACGCACAGATACGCAGTATTTT. This gives the protein CASRASGLAGRTDTQYF.

This clone was detected a few times. The chain uses TRBV6-1 and TRBJ1-1; 7 nucleotides align to TRBD1. Germline trimming cut 8 bases from V and 7 bases from J; bases unmatched to any gene: 7. Germline CDR1 is MNHNS and CDR2 is SASEGT. The CDR3 is 12 amino acids. CDR3 coding DNA: TGTGCCAGCTCGATTCAGGGGGTTGAAGCTTTCTTT. Translated, it gives CASSIQGVEAFF.

This clone came up a few times. The J gene is TRBJ2-1, the V gene TRBV6-5, with D uncertain. Germline V gives CDR1 MNHEY, CDR2 SVGAGI. The V and J ends lost 0 bases and 8 bases respectively, with 11 bases between them. CDR3 size: 14 residues. The CDR3 protein is CASSYSIGYDEQFF. DNA of the CDR3: TGTGCCAGCAGTTACTCGATCGGCTATGATGAGCAGTTCTTC.

This rearrangement joins TRBV29-1 to TRBJ1-4; D not resolved. The CDR3 length is 12 residues. CDR1 SQVTM and CDR2 ANQGSEA come from the germline V gene. Trimming removed 4 bases from V and 6 bases from J, with 9 bases in between. CDR3 sequence (DNA): TGCAGCGTTGCTGGGTTTGATGAAAAACTGTTTTTT. Protein sequence: CSVAGFDEKLFF.

The gene calls are TRBV4-3 and TRBJ2-1; D may be TRBD2 (5 bases). This CDR3 is 16 amino acids long. Trimming cost V 1 base and J 4 bases, with 14 bases left between them. Germline V gene sequence: CDR1 LGHNA, CDR2 YSLEER. The CDR3 here is CASSQVDSQLYNEQFF. DNA of the CDR3: TGCGCCAGCAGCCAAGTGGACTCACAGCTATACAATGAGCAGTTCTTC.

This clone has a count of ten or more. V and J are TRBV19 and TRBJ1-2; no clear D. The V end was cut by 5 bases, the J end by 3 bases, with 13 bases between. Germline V CDR1 and CDR2: LNHDA, SQIVND (reference sequence). This CDR3 is 14 amino acids long. As DNA, the CDR3 is TGTGCCAGTAGTTTAAGACGGCAAGACTATGGCTACACCTTC. The encoded protein is CASSLRRQDYGYTF.

In this sample, this clone turned up a few times. This sample includes further DNA sequences coding for the same CDR3. V and J are TRBV29-1 and TRBJ1-1; D perhaps matches TRBD1 (6 bases). Germline CDR1 is SQVTM and CDR2 is ANQGSEA. With 4 bases removed from V and 5 bases from J, the gap between germline ends came to 8 bases. The CDR3 extends over 11 amino acids. CDR3 residues: CSVVGGTEAFF. CDR3 DNA: TGCAGCGTTGTAGGGGGGACTGAAGCTTTCTTT.

This clone was counted only a few times. CDR3: CASSPSGTSSYEQYF. The CDR3, as DNA: TGTGCCAGCAGCCCGTCCGGTACGAGCTCCTACGAGCAGTACTTC. The chain has TRBV7-2 and TRBJ2-7; no reliable D call. Germline CDR1 is SGHTA and CDR2 is FQGNSA. Trimming stripped 5 bases from V and 0 bases from J, with 14 bases between. The CDR3 is 15 residues long.

This chain connects TRBV6-6 to TRBJ1-1; D gene uncertain. CDR1 and CDR2 from the germline V gene are MNHNY and SVGAGI (reference sequence). V was pared by 0 bases and J by 7 bases, with 12 bases between. The CDR3 consists of 14 residues. CDR3 DNA sequence: TGTGCCAGCAGTTACTCTCGCCGGGCTGATGAAGCTTTCTTT. It yields the protein CASSYSRRADEAFF.

This clone was observed a handful of times. This rearrangement joins TRBV19 to TRBJ2-1, with 10 bases lining up with TRBD1. Germline loops: CDR1 LNHDA, CDR2 SQIVND (reference sequence). V shed 1 base and J 7 bases; nucleotides not matched to a gene: 4. The CDR3 loop spans 15 amino acids. CDR3 DNA sequence: TGTGCCAGTAGTATAGCCGGGGACAGGGGAAATGAGCAGTTCTTC. It is translated as CASSIAGDRGNEQFF.

This clone was recorded a few times. V and J are TRBV4-3 and TRBJ1-1, with a tentative D call TRBD1 (6 bases). This CDR3 comprises 15 residues. Germline V gene lookup returns CDR1 LGHNA and CDR2 YSLEER. The V end lost 1 base, the J end lost 0 bases, and 9 bases lay between the germline ends. The chain's CDR3 is CASSQVTGLNTEAFF. CDR3 nucleotides: TGCGCCAGCAGCCAAGTGACAGGTTTGAACACTGAAGCTTTCTTT.

The chain uses TRBV5-6 and TRBJ2-7; no firm D call. V gave up 1 base and J gave up 7 bases, with 9 bases separating them. Germline V lookup: CDR1 SGHDT, CDR2 YYEEEE. This CDR3 is 12 amino acids long. In nucleotides, the CDR3 is TGTGCCAGCAGCTTGAGTCTTGGGGAGCAGTACTTC. Its protein is CASSLSLGEQYF.

The CDR3 loop is CASSPTGTGADTQYF. CDR3 nucleotides: TGTGCCAGCAGCCCTACCGGGACGGGTGCAGATACGCAGTATTTT. This rearrangement joins TRBV7-2 to TRBJ2-3, with D possibly called TRBD1 or TRBD2 (5 bases each). The CDR3 totals 15 residues. CDR1 is SGHTA and CDR2 is FQGNSA in the germline V gene. The V gene lost 5 bases and the J gene lost 4 bases, with 16 bases spanning the gap.

This chain links TRBV4-3 with TRBJ2-2, with D perhaps matching TRBD2 (6 bases). Germline values: CDR1 LGHNA, CDR2 YSLEER. V was clipped by 0 bases and J by 0 bases, with 11 bases between them. This CDR3 contains 17 residues. CDR3 sequence (DNA): TGCGCCAGCAGCCAAGATCAGGAGGGCCCGAACACCGGGGAGCTGTTTTTT. Its translation: CASSQDQEGPNTGELFF.

The chain has TRBV25-1 and TRBJ2-1, with D maybe TRBD2 (7 bases). The CDR3 contains 15 residues. Per the germline V gene, CDR1 is MGHDK and CDR2 is SYGVNS. V was pared by 6 bases and J by 9 bases, with 21 bases between. The CDR3 spells CASSRQAGEGGEQFF. In DNA, the CDR3 is TGTGCCAGCAGCCGCCAGGCGGGGGAGGGGGGTGAGCAGTTCTTC.

This clone was seen a handful of times. This sequence joins TRBV27 and TRBJ2-3, with 11 bases identical to TRBD1. The V segment lost 3 bases and the J segment 9 bases; nucleotides outside the gene matches: 5. This CDR3 contains 14 residues. Germline CDR1 is MNHEY and CDR2 is SMNVEV (reference sequence). The CDR3: CASSFQWDRGTQYF. CDR3 DNA sequence: TGTGCCAGCAGTTTCCAATGGGACAGGGGGACGCAGTATTTT.

This clone was detected ten times or more. CDR3 coding DNA: TGTGCCAGCAGTGAAGCCCGACGGACAGGATACGAGCAGTACTTC. Amino acids: CASSEARRTGYEQYF. This sequence joins TRBV2 and TRBJ2-7, with TRBD1 identical over 7 bases. CDR3 length: 15 amino acids. V trimming: 0 bases; J trimming: 4 bases; junction bases outside the gene matches: 6. CDR1 and CDR2 (germline): SNHLY, FYNNEI.

This clone was seen more than once but under ten times. This chain uses TRBV7-2 with TRBJ2-5, with D hard to call. The CDR3 covers 15 residues. CDR1 and CDR2 (germline): SGHTA, FQGNSA. Trimming stripped 4 bases from V and 2 bases from J, with 14 bases between. CDR3 nucleotides: TGTGCCAGCAGCTACCCGCCACACGGGCAAGAGACCCAGTACTTC. Encoded protein: CASSYPPHGQETQYF. Drawing the rest from reference TRBV7-2 and TRBJ2-5, the complete variable domain is GAGVSQSPSNKVTEKGKDVELRCDPISGHTALYWYRQSLGQGLEFLIYFQGNSAPDKSGLPSDRFSAERTGGSVSTLTIQRTQQEDSAVYLCASSYPPHGQETQYFGPGTRLLVL.

The chain recombines TRBV12-5 with TRBJ2-7, with D unresolved. Trimming removed 8 bases from V and 3 bases from J, with 14 bases in between. CDR3 length: 13 amino acids. The germline gives CDR1 LGHNT, CDR2 FRNRAP. The CDR3, as DNA: TGTGCTAGTAGTCTCCAGGTTTACTACGAGCAGTACTTC. Its translation: CASSLQVYYEQYF.

This clone was found a few times. The J gene is TRBJ2-4, the V gene TRBV7-7, with 7 bases lining up with TRBD1. V dropped 4 bases and J dropped 11; count of bases not matched to a gene: 2. The CDR3 length is 11 residues. Looked up from germline, CDR1 is SSHAT and CDR2 is FNYEAQ (reference sequence). Written as DNA, the CDR3 is TGTGCCAGCAGCTCCGACAGGGTTCAGTACTTC. Translating gives CASSSDRVQYF.

V is TRBV11-3 and J is TRBJ2-3; maybe TRBD2 (5 bases). V was pared by 5 bases and J by 1 base, with 10 bases between. CDR3 size: 14 residues. CDR1 is SGHNT and CDR2 is YENEEA in the germline V gene. The CDR3 sequence: CASSVPGGTDTQYF. Written as DNA, the CDR3 is TGTGCCAGCAGCGTCCCCGGGGGCACAGATACGCAGTATTTT.

The CDR3 bases are TGCAGCGTCGGGGGGGAGAACACTGAAGCTTTCTTT. It encodes CSVGGENTEAFF. The V gene is TRBV29-1, the J gene TRBJ1-1, with TRBD1 as a possible D gene (5 bases). V was trimmed by 6 bases and J by 1 base, leaving 9 bases between them. Germline-derived CDR1 and CDR2 are SQVTM and ANQGSEA. The CDR3 spans 12 residues.

The chain joins TRBV30 to TRBJ1-5; no clear D gene. This CDR3 has 13 residues. Deletions cut 2 bases from V and 3 bases from J, with 8 bases between. Germline V gives CDR1 GTSNPN, CDR2 SVGIG (reference sequence). CDR3 DNA sequence: TGTGCCTGGAGTTTAGGAAACAATCAGCCCCAGCATTTT. This sequence encodes CAWSLGNNQPQHF. The whole variable domain, remainder taken from reference TRBV30 and TRBJ1-5, is SQTIHQWPATLVQPVGSPLSLECTVEGTSNPNLYWYRQAAGRGLQLLFYSVGIGQISSEVPQNLSASRPQDRQFILSSKKLLLSDSGFYLCAWSLGNNQPQHFGDGTRLSIL.

V and J are TRBV2 and TRBJ1-2; possible D gene TRBD1, 5 bases. The germline gives CDR1 SNHLY, CDR2 FYNNEI. The CDR3 loop spans 14 amino acids. V dropped 4 bases and J dropped 8 bases, with 17 bases sitting between them. The CDR3 is CASSGDPRDRGYTF. The CDR3 nucleotides are TGTGCCAGCAGTGGGGACCCCAGGGATCGGGGCTACACCTTC.

This clone was picked up one time. This chain links TRBV29-1 with TRBJ1-1; D gene ambiguous. V was trimmed by 5 bases and J by 7 bases, leaving 11 bases between them. Germline-derived CDR1 and CDR2 are SQVTM and ANQGSEA. The CDR3 consists of 11 residues. As DNA, the CDR3 is TGCAGCGTTTTGTGGGGTAGTGAAGCTTTCTTT. Protein: CSVLWGSEAFF. The variable domain in full, with the rest retrieved from reference TRBV29-1 and TRBJ1-1, is SAVISQKPSRDICQRGTSLTIQCQVDSQVTMMFWYRQQPGQSLTLIATANQGSEATYESGFVIDKFPISRPNLTFSTLTVSNMSPEDSSIYLCSVLWGSEAFFGQGTRLTVV.

This rearrangement joins TRBV5-1 to TRBJ2-1; tentatively, D is TRBD2 (7 bases). The CDR3 sequence is 15 residues long. Germline CDR1 reads SGHRS; CDR2 reads YFSETQ. The V and J ends lost 0 bases and 4 bases respectively, with 11 bases between them. The CDR3 sequence is CASSLAAGAYNEQFF. The CDR3 DNA is TGCGCCAGCAGCTTGGCCGCGGGGGCGTACAATGAGCAGTTCTTC.

The chain has TRBV14 and TRBJ2-7; TRBD1 agrees at 7 bases. Germline trimming cut 4 bases from V and 5 bases from J; bases unmatched to any gene: 8. CDR1 is SGHDN and CDR2 is FVKESK in the germline V gene. The length of the CDR3 is 14 residues. CDR3 sequence reads: CASSPWDRPHEQYF. The CDR3 region has the DNA TGTGCCAGCAGCCCTTGGGACAGACCTCACGAGCAGTACTTC.

The chain joins TRBV10-3 to TRBJ1-6, with a possible D match to TRBD1 (6 bases). CDR3 length: 11 residues. Germline V CDR1 and CDR2: ENHRY, SYGVKD. The V and J ends lost 6 bases and 16 bases respectively, with 13 bases between them. CDR3 sequence reads: CAIRSDSSLHF. CDR3 bases: TGTGCCATCAGGTCGGACAGCTCACTCCACTTT.

The chain uses TRBV9 and TRBJ1-2; TRBD1 aligns across 10 bases. Germline V CDR1 and CDR2: SGDLS, YYNGEE. There are 14 residues in the CDR3. The trim removed 3 bases at V and 8 bases at J, leaving 7 bases unmatched. This CDR3 reads CASSARQGARGYTF. CDR3 DNA: TGTGCCAGCAGCGCCAGACAGGGGGCAAGGGGCTACACCTTC.

The chain joins TRBV19 to TRBJ2-7; 7 bases match TRBD1. This CDR3 is built from 13 residues. V was pared by 5 bases and J by 5 bases, with 6 bases of the junction left unmatched. Germline V gives CDR1 LNHDA, CDR2 SQIVND (reference sequence). Here the CDR3 reads CASSASTGNEQYF. The CDR3 nucleotides are TGTGCCAGTAGTGCTTCGACAGGGAACGAGCAGTACTTC.